This T cell receptor (beta chain) was captured by sequencing in a study of blood T cell repertoires in COVID-19. Study in general: Sources were T cells, B-cell-depleted T cells, or PBMCs; the material itself was cDNA or gDNA.

Method: immunoSEQ multiplex PCR; TCRdb's copy keeps in-frame clones and lacks some. The sample yields about 250,000 clones, about 90% seen once. A note on this clone: This specimen includes other DNA sequences encoding the same CDR3.

This CDR3 comprises 14 residues. Looked up from germline, CDR1 is LGHDT and CDR2 is YNNKEL (reference sequence). After removal of 6 bases from V and 1 base from J, the junction contained 4 bases not matched to a gene. J is TRBJ2-7 and V is TRBV3-1 (or the pseudogene TRBV3-2); 9 bases are shared with TRBD1. Material: PBMCs or T cells enriched from blood (not recorded which). The receptor's source is a young woman who had recovered from COVID-19. The CDR3 DNA is TGTGCCAGCAGTTTGGGACAGGGATCCTACGAGCAGTACTTC. Translating it yields CASSLGQGSYEQYF.